Listed below are T cell receptor beta chains from one sample, sequenced in a study of blood T cell repertoires in COVID-19. TCRdb keeps only in-frame clones here, not all; method: immunoSEQ multiplex PCR. The repertoire holds fewer than 200,000 clones, with less than 85% as singletons. The sequenced material came from peripheral blood. Every receptor here comes from a human donor in a cohort sampled during active COVID-19. Each CDR3 is given with its conserved first and last residue. A D gene is named only where the DNA matches it firmly. Some rows have no size entry. The others give once, few or many, or a class for an expanded clone.

TRBV5-1	TRBD1	once	TRBJ1-1	TGCGCCAGCAGCCTGATTTGGGACAGTGAAGCTTTCTTT	CASSLIWDSEAFF
TRBV2	TRBD1	.	TRBJ2-7	TGTGCCAGCAGTGATGGACAGGGGGCGAGAGAGCAGTACTTC	CASSDGQGAREQYF
TRBV10-3	.	once	TRBJ1-6	TGTGCCATCAGTGACCCGGGGTCAGAGACGGCATATAATTCACCCCTCCACTTT	CAISDPGSETAYNSPLHF
TRBV6-1	.	.	TRBJ1-2	TGTGCCAGCAGTGAAGGGAGGGCGGATAACTATGGCTACACCTTC	CASSEGRADNYGYTF
TRBV2	.	.	TRBJ1-1	TGTGCCAGCAGTGAAGGCCTTATTTACAAGAACACTGAAGCTTTCTTT	CASSEGLIYKNTEAFF
TRBV15	.	.	TRBJ1-2	TGTGCCACCAGCAGAGATTCGTATGGCTACACCTTC	CATSRDSYGYTF
TRBV20-1	TRBD1	.	TRBJ2-3	TGCAGTGCAACGACAGGGGATACGCAGTATTTT	CSATTGDTQYF
TRBV5-6	.	.	TRBJ2-3	TGTGCCAGCAGCTTGCCAGGATGGTCAGATACGCAGTATTTT	CASSLPGWSDTQYF
TRBV24-1	.	.	TRBJ2-1	TGTGCCACCAGTTCTTCAGGGACCTACAATGAGCAGTTCTTC	CATSSSGTYNEQFF
TRBV6-5	.	.	TRBJ1-5	TGTGCCAGCCGCTATAGCAATCAGCCCCAGCATTTT	CASRYSNQPQHF
TRBV3-1/TRBV3-2	.	.	TRBJ2-7	TGTGCCAGCAGCCAAGACACTTTCGAGCAGTACTTC	CASSQDTFEQYF
TRBV5-1	TRBD2	.	TRBJ2-5	TGCGCCAGCAGCTTGGAGGGACTAGCGGGGGTGGAGACCCAGTACTTC	CASSLEGLAGVETQYF
TRBV7-6	.	.	TRBJ2-5	TGTGCCAGCAGCTTAATCCCCAGGGGAGAGACCCAGTACTTC	CASSLIPRGETQYF
TRBV15	TRBD1	.	TRBJ2-7	TGTGCCACCAGCAGAGGCCGCGGCAGGGGGTTGCACGAGCAGTACTTC	CATSRGRGRGLHEQYF
TRBV5-1	.	.	TRBJ2-5	TGCGCCAGCAGAGGGGACCAAGAGACCCAGTACTTC	CASRGDQETQYF
TRBV6-2/TRBV6-3	.	.	TRBJ1-5	TGTGCCAGCAGTTACTCAAACAGGTATCAGCCCCAGCATTTT	CASSYSNRYQPQHF
TRBV5-4	TRBD2	.	TRBJ2-3	TGTGCCAGCAGGGGGGGGACGGCTAGCACAGATACGCAGTATTTT	CASRGGTASTDTQYF
TRBV4-2	.	few	TRBJ1-1	TGTGCCAGCAGACTAGAGGGTGGGAACACTGAAGCTTTCTTT	CASRLEGGNTEAFF
TRBV5-5	TRBD1	.	TRBJ2-7	TGTGCCAGCAGCATGGACAGGGGCGGCGAGCAGTACTTC	CASSMDRGGEQYF
TRBV3-1/TRBV3-2	TRBD1	.	TRBJ1-1	TGTGCCAGCAGCCTGGGACAGGGGAGGACTGAAGCTTTCTTT	CASSLGQGRTEAFF
TRBV27	.	.	TRBJ1-2	TGTGCCAGCAGTTTATCGGCGGCTAACTATGGCTACACCTTC	CASSLSAANYGYTF
TRBV3-1/TRBV3-2	TRBD1	.	TRBJ2-5	TGTGCCAGCAGCCAAGTCTTACCGGGGACAGGGTCCCAAGAGACCCAGTACTTC	CASSQVLPGTGSQETQYF
TRBV19	.	few	TRBJ2-7	TGTGCCAGTAGTATTAGATGGAGGGCCTACGAGCAGTACTTC	CASSIRWRAYEQYF
TRBV5-1	.	.	TRBJ2-1	TGCGCCAGCAGCTTATCACGGGGGGCCCTTCTGGAGGAGCAGTTCTTC	CASSLSRGALLEEQFF
TRBV3-1/TRBV3-2	TRBD1	.	TRBJ2-1	TGTGCCAGCAGCCAAGAATTGGGACAGGCTAATAACAATGAGCAGTTCTTC	CASSQELGQANNNEQFF
TRBV21-1	.	.	TRBJ1-2	TGTGCCAGCAGCCCAAAAGTTCGGGACAGGGGACTCGACTATGGCTACACCTTC	CASSPKVRDRGLDYGYTF
TRBV5-6	TRBD2	.	TRBJ2-3	TGTGCCAGCAGCTTCTTAGCGGGGGACACAGATACGCAGTATTTT	CASSFLAGDTDTQYF
TRBV7-2	TRBD1	.	TRBJ1-4	TGTGCCAGCAGCGGCCAGGACAGGGGGGGAAAACTGTTTTTT	CASSGQDRGGKLFF
TRBV11-1	TRBD2	once	TRBJ2-7	TGTGCCAGCAGCTTAAAAAGCGGGGGGCCCACCTACGAGCAGTACTTC	CASSLKSGGPTYEQYF
TRBV5-1	.	.	TRBJ1-2	TGCGCCAGCAGCTTGGGGCTCCGGGTTGAAGGCTACACCTTC	CASSLGLRVEGYTF
TRBV12-3/TRBV12-4	.	.	TRBJ1-1	TGTGCCAGCAGTTTGGCCCGGGTTGCTGAAGCTTTCTTT	CASSLARVAEAFF
TRBV30	TRBD2	.	TRBJ2-2	TGTGCCTGGAGTGTACTAGCGGGGCGGACCGGGGAGCTGTTTTTT	CAWSVLAGRTGELFF
TRBV24-1	TRBD1	.	TRBJ2-1	TGTGCCACCAGTGACTTTACCGGGGACAGGGTCCTCAATGAGCAGTTCTTC	CATSDFTGDRVLNEQFF
TRBV19	TRBD1	.	TRBJ2-2	TGTGCCAGTACGGGACAGGGGGCCCCTGGGACCGGGGAGCTGTTTTTT	CASTGQGAPGTGELFF
TRBV19	.	few	TRBJ1-2	TGTGCCAGTAGTGACCCCCGGGGGGGTCCCTATGGCTACACCTTC	CASSDPRGGPYGYTF
TRBV9	.	once	TRBJ2-2	TGTGCCAGCAGCGTAGGAACAGCCTTAGCGGGGGAGCTGTTTTTT	CASSVGTALAGELFF
TRBV9	.	.	TRBJ1-2	TGTGCCAGCAGCGTAGGGAGATTGGCGAACTATGGCTACACCTTC	CASSVGRLANYGYTF
TRBV2	.	.	TRBJ2-3	TGTGCCAGCACAACGGAACTAGCAAGAGATACGCAGTATTTT	CASTTELARDTQYF
TRBV2	TRBD1	.	TRBJ1-2	TGTGCCAGCACCTTCACGGGACAGGGCGGCTACACCTTC	CASTFTGQGGYTF
TRBV6-5	.	.	TRBJ1-6	TGTGCCAGCAGCCTTGGTGCGGGTAATTCACCCCTCCACTTT	CASSLGAGNSPLHF
TRBV19	.	.	TRBJ2-6	TGTGCCAGTAGGGCATCTGGGGCCAACGTCCTGACTTTC	CASRASGANVLTF
TRBV19	.	.	TRBJ1-5	TGTGCCAGTAGTATTAGGGGAATCAATCAGCCCCAGCATTTT	CASSIRGINQPQHF
TRBV5-6	TRBD2	.	TRBJ2-5	TGTGCCAGCTCCGAGGCCGGGCGGGGGAAGACCCAGTACTTC	CASSEAGRGKTQYF
TRBV6-5	.	.	TRBJ1-2	TGTGCCAGCAGGACACAGGATCAGGCGAAAGGCTACACCTTC	CASRTQDQAKGYTF
TRBV3-1/TRBV3-2	TRBD1	.	TRBJ2-5	TGTGCCAGCAGCCACAGCAGGGACAGGGGGGAGACCCAGTACTTC	CASSHSRDRGETQYF
TRBV13	TRBD2	.	TRBJ2-1	TGTGCCAGCAGCCTTGGACTAGCGGGCTCCTACAATGAGCAGTTCTTC	CASSLGLAGSYNEQFF
TRBV6-5	TRBD2	.	TRBJ2-7	TGTGCCAGCAGTTACTCGACCGGGGGGTACATTTTAGAGCAGTACTTC	CASSYSTGGYILEQYF
TRBV20-1	.	.	TRBJ2-1	TGCAGTGCTAGTCGGCGGCGAGGAGCGAATGAGCAGTTCTTC	CSASRRRGANEQFF
TRBV5-4	.	.	TRBJ2-2	TGTGCCAGCAGCCCATGGGGGGTCGCGAACACCGGGGAGCTGTTTTTT	CASSPWGVANTGELFF
TRBV6-2/TRBV6-3	.	.	TRBJ2-7	TGTGCCAGCAGTTATGCGAGAATCTTCTACGAGCAGTACTTC	CASSYARIFYEQYF
TRBV5-5	.	.	TRBJ2-1	TGTGCCAGCAGCTTGGATCTGGGCCTAGGAAGGGGTGAGCAGTTCTTC	CASSLDLGLGRGEQFF
TRBV15	.	.	TRBJ2-7	TGTGCCACCAGCAGAGATAAGGACAGTACCTACGAGCAGTACTTC	CATSRDKDSTYEQYF
TRBV3-1/TRBV3-2	.	.	TRBJ2-2	TGTGCCAGCAGCCCGGGGGGCGCCGGGGAGCTGTTTTTT	CASSPGGAGELFF
TRBV5-1	TRBD2	.	TRBJ2-3	TGCGCCAGCAGCTTGGATGGCGGGGGGGCTGGGGATACGCAGTATTTT	CASSLDGGGAGDTQYF
TRBV5-4	TRBD1	.	TRBJ2-5	TGTGCCAGCAGCCAAAGGGACAGGGACGAGACCCAGTACTTC	CASSQRDRDETQYF
TRBV7-8	.	.	TRBJ1-2	TGTGCCAGCAGCCCCCCCACAGGGTATGGCTACACCTTC	CASSPPTGYGYTF